The rows below give T cell receptor beta chains drawn from one sample of a study of T-cell memory formation after mild COVID-19. Via MiXCR, TCRdb re-called the 5' RACE reads, giving one row per CDR3 protein. The data contain more than 80,000 distinct CDR3 sequences, about an eighth of them singletons. Sample: PBMCs or a T cell subset sorted from them (not recorded which). Source of these receptors: an adult woman who had mild COVID-19 (a few samples of this study predate the infection). Cell type and time point are not known. Each CDR3 is given with its conserved first and last residue. The order of the fields is CDR3 protein, CDR3 DNA, CDR3 length, J gene, clone size, D gene, V gene. A D gene is named only where the DNA matches it firmly. The size of a clone is reported for some rows only, either as once, few or many, or as a class for expanded clones.

CDR3aa: CASSVGLGAYEQYF
CDR3nt: TGTGCCAGCAGCGTGGGACTCGGGGCCTACGAGCAGTACTTC
len: 14
j_gene: TRBJ2-7
abundance: .
d_gene: .
v_gene: TRBV9

CDR3aa: CASSGTSVYNEQFF
CDR3nt: TGTGCCAGCAGCGGGACTTCGGTGTACAATGAGCAGTTCTTC
len: 14
j_gene: TRBJ2-1
abundance: .
d_gene: .
v_gene: TRBV7-9

CDR3aa: CASSSPGSWSYNEQFF
CDR3nt: TGTGCCAGCAGCTCTCCAGGGAGTTGGTCCTACAATGAGCAGTTCTTC
len: 16
j_gene: TRBJ2-1
abundance: .
d_gene: .
v_gene: TRBV7-3

CDR3aa: CASSPQADLVIAGLTDTQYF
CDR3nt: TGTGCCAGCAGCCCCCAAGCGGACTTGGTGATAGCGGGGCTGACAGATACGCAGTATTTT
len: 20
j_gene: TRBJ2-3
abundance: few
d_gene: TRBD2
v_gene: TRBV5-4

CDR3aa: CSSEGGYQETQYF
CDR3nt: TGCAGCTCCGAGGGGGGATACCAAGAGACCCAGTACTTC
len: 13
j_gene: TRBJ2-5
abundance: .
d_gene: .
v_gene: TRBV29-1

CDR3aa: CASSPHQGTSGPVYEQYF
CDR3nt: TGTGCCAGCAGTCCCCACCAGGGTACTAGCGGGCCCGTCTACGAGCAGTACTTC
len: 18
j_gene: TRBJ2-7
abundance: .
d_gene: TRBD2
v_gene: TRBV27

CDR3aa: CASSFGSLEETQYF
CDR3nt: TGTGCCAGCAGCTTTGGCAGTCTTGAAGAGACCCAGTACTTC
len: 14
j_gene: TRBJ2-5
abundance: many
d_gene: .
v_gene: TRBV7-9

CDR3aa: CASTSLSGTLVQYF
CDR3nt: TGTGCCAGCACCTCCCTCTCCGGAACCTTGGTGCAGTATTTT
len: 14
j_gene: TRBJ2-3
abundance: few
d_gene: .
v_gene: TRBV27

CDR3aa: CASSGEREVGTGELFF
CDR3nt: TGTGCCAGCAGTGGGGAGCGGGAGGTCGGCACCGGGGAGCTGTTTTTT
len: 16
j_gene: TRBJ2-2
abundance: .
d_gene: TRBD2
v_gene: TRBV27

CDR3aa: CASSPLSRDILGYTF
CDR3nt: TGTGCCAGCAGTCCGCTCTCCCGGGACATCCTTGGCTACACCTTC
len: 15
j_gene: TRBJ1-2
abundance: .
d_gene: .
v_gene: TRBV6-6

CDR3aa: CAWSFGAGFNEQYF
CDR3nt: TGTGCCTGGAGTTTCGGCGCAGGGTTTAACGAGCAGTACTTC
len: 14
j_gene: TRBJ2-7
abundance: many
d_gene: .
v_gene: TRBV30

CDR3aa: CASTNERGAGELFF
CDR3nt: TGTGCCAGCACCAACGAGCGGGGGGCCGGGGAGCTGTTTTTT
len: 14
j_gene: TRBJ2-2
abundance: few
d_gene: TRBD2
v_gene: TRBV11-3

CDR3aa: CASSRTSADTQYF
CDR3nt: TGTGCCAGCTCCCGGACTAGCGCGGATACGCAGTATTTT
len: 13
j_gene: TRBJ2-3
abundance: many
d_gene: TRBD2
v_gene: TRBV7-9

CDR3aa: CASSSGRDHYEQYF
CDR3nt: TGTGCCAGCAGCTCCGGTCGCGATCACTACGAGCAGTACTTC
len: 14
j_gene: TRBJ2-7
abundance: .
d_gene: .
v_gene: TRBV7-2

CDR3aa: CASSYQYEQYF
CDR3nt: TGTGCCAGCAGTTACCAGTACGAGCAGTACTTC
len: 11
j_gene: TRBJ2-7
abundance: few
d_gene: .
v_gene: TRBV6-5

CDR3aa: CASSFLRQGLYEQYF
CDR3nt: TGTGCCAGCAGTTTCCTCCGACAGGGGTTATACGAGCAGTACTTC
len: 15
j_gene: TRBJ2-7
abundance: .
d_gene: TRBD1
v_gene: TRBV12-3/TRBV12-4